The 15 T cell receptor beta chains in this list originate from one sample, sequenced in a study of T cells in Graves' hyperthyroidism and ophthalmopathy (dated by TCRdb to between 2017 and 2020). The library was generated by multiplex PCR. The sample was run on an Illumina HiSeq 2000. The TCR beta CDR3 regions were amplified from the RNA transcripts. The first round of RT-PCR for the TCR CDR3 was performed with the HTBI primer set and the Qiagen OneStep RT-PCR kit. TCRdb reran the public reads through fastp at Q25 and MiXCR, keeping productive beta chains. Identical CDR3 proteins give one entry, which carries the most common genes and DNA. This sample lists over 700,000 distinct CDR3 sequences; around 20% were detected once. The ten biggest clones cover 15% to 20% of the sample. Source material: blood. These receptors were collected from a woman in her forties or fifties with Graves' hyperthyroidism that later progressed to Graves' ophthalmopathy.

This clonotype was detected many times. The CDR3 protein is CASSQRGADQPQHF. CDR3 nucleotides: TGTGCCAGCAGCCAAAGGGGCGCCGATCAGCCCCAGCATTTT. V is TRBV3-1 and J is TRBJ1-5; TRBD1 is a possible D gene (5 bases). This CDR3 is 14 amino acids long. Trimming took off 2 bases at V and 5 bases at J, with 10 bases between the two ends. Germline lookup yields CDR1 LGHDT and CDR2 YNNKEL (reference sequence).

This clonotype was recorded at least ten times. The chain combines TRBV2 with TRBJ1-2; weak D call: TRBD1 (6 bases). Between the trimmed V and J ends, which lost 4 bases and 6 bases, there was a span of 18 bases. The CDR3 is 15 residues long. The germline V gene encodes CDR1 SNHLY and CDR2 FYNNEI. The CDR3 nucleotides read TGTGCCAGCAGTGCGAGCGGGGGGACAACTCATGGCTACACCTTC. This codes for CASSASGGTTHGYTF. The full variable domain, in which reference TRBV2 and TRBJ1-2 provide the parts outside the CDR3, is EPEVTQTPSHQVTQMGQEVILRCVPISNHLYFYWYRQILGQKVEFLVSFYNNEISEKSEIFDDQFSVERPDGSNFTLKIRSTKLEDSAMYFCASSASGGTTHGYTFGSGTRLTVV.

This clonotype was observed a handful of times. The chain uses TRBV6-2 or TRBV6-3 and TRBJ2-3; the D gene is possibly TRBD1 (5 bases). The germline CDR1 and CDR2 sequences are MNHEY and SVGEGT. There are 14 residues in the CDR3. With 2 bases removed from V and 2 bases from J, the gap between germline ends came to 8 bases. The CDR3 DNA is TGTGCCAGCAGTTACGACAGAGACACAGATACGCAGTATTTT. The encoded protein is CASSYDRDTDTQYF.

This clonotype was detected a few times. The chain recombines TRBV2 with TRBJ1-2; no clear D gene. CDR1 is SNHLY, CDR2 FYNNEI, per germline. This CDR3 spans 17 amino acids. V shed 0 bases and J shed 3 bases, with 17 bases lying between them. The CDR3 here is CASSEAGRYIKDYGYTF. DNA for the CDR3: TGTGCCAGCAGTGAAGCCGGACGGTACATAAAAGACTATGGCTACACCTTC.

The chain couples TRBV5-6 to TRBJ1-4; D uncertain. This CDR3 region has 13 residues. Germline V gene sequence: CDR1 SGHDT, CDR2 YYEEEE. The V and J ends lost 5 bases and 3 bases respectively, with 8 bases between them. CDR3 in amino acids: CASRGAPNEKLFF. The CDR3 DNA reads as TGTGCCAGCAGAGGAGCGCCTAATGAAAAACTGTTTTTT. The full variable domain, rest sourced from reference TRBV5-6 and TRBJ1-4, is DAGVTQSPTHLIKTRGQQVTLRCSPKSGHDTVSWYQQALGQGPQFIFQYYEEEERQRGNFPDRFSGHQFPNYSSELNVNALLLGDSALYLCASRGAPNEKLFFGSGTQLSVL.

This clonotype appeared many times. The chain joins TRBV3-1 to TRBJ2-5; TRBD1 aligns across 8 bases. The CDR3 is 15 residues long. Germline V gene sequence: CDR1 LGHDT, CDR2 YNNKEL (reference sequence). J gave up 5 bases and V 2 bases, and 7 bases lay outside the gene matches. This CDR3 reads CASSQSAGGAETQYF. CDR3 bases: TGTGCCAGCAGCCAATCGGCAGGGGGCGCGGAGACCCAGTACTTC.

The chain has TRBV6-1 and TRBJ1-5; tentatively, D is TRBD1 (5 bases). Trimming pared 6 bases from V and 6 bases from J, leaving 12 bases between. This CDR3 contains 13 residues. Looked up from germline, CDR1 is MNHNS and CDR2 is SASEGT. The CDR3 spells CASRGTGGQPQHF. In nucleotides, the CDR3 is TGTGCCAGCAGGGGGACTGGCGGTCAGCCCCAGCATTTT.

The sample holds a few counts of this clonotype. J is TRBJ2-2 and V is TRBV18; TRBD1 is a possible D gene (6 bases). The germline CDR1 and CDR2 sequences are KGHSH and LQKENI. CDR3 length equals 16 residues. V was trimmed by 2 bases and J by 8 bases, leaving 18 bases between them. Here the CDR3 DNA reads TGTGCCAGCTCACCATCGGCAGGGGCAGATGTGGGGGAGCTGTTTTTT. This encodes CASSPSAGADVGELFF.

The chain links TRBV2 to TRBJ2-5; 8 positions agree with TRBD1. Germline CDR1 SNHLY, CDR2 FYNNEI. Losses at the gene ends were 4 bases for V and 11 bases for J; bases not matched to a gene: 6. The CDR3 extends over 12 amino acids. CDR3 bases: TGTGCCAGCAGTGTTGCCGGACAGGGACAGTACTTC. Translation gives CASSVAGQGQYF.

In its sample, this clonotype was seen many times. The chain recombines TRBV12-3 or TRBV12-4 with TRBJ1-5, with D perhaps TRBD1 (6 bases). This CDR3 is built from 14 residues. V was trimmed by 3 bases and J by 5 bases, leaving 11 bases between them. CDR3 nucleotides: TGTGCCAGCAGTTTTCAGGGGAGGTATCAGCCCCAGCATTTT. Translating gives CASSFQGRYQPQHF.

The table lists this clonotype with a few counts. The CDR3 loop is CSARDLTALNTEAFF. The CDR3 coding sequence is TGCAGTGCTAGAGATTTGACAGCACTGAACACTGAAGCTTTCTTT. V is TRBV20-1 and J is TRBJ1-1; the D gene is possibly TRBD1 (5 bases). The CDR3 has 15 residues. The germline CDR1 and CDR2 sequences are DFQATT and SNEGSKA (reference sequence). Deletions cut 0 bases from V and 0 bases from J, with 11 bases between.

This chain uses TRBV18 with TRBJ2-7; no clear D. Germline CDR1 KGHSH, CDR2 LQKENI. The V end lost 2 bases, the J end lost 6 bases, and 14 bases lay between the germline ends. This CDR3 contains 14 residues. The CDR3 spells CASSPGVDAPEQYF. The CDR3 region has the DNA TGTGCCAGCTCACCAGGAGTTGACGCGCCCGAGCAGTACTTC. Full variable domain (outside the CDR3, taken from reference TRBV18 and TRBJ2-7): NAGVMQNPRHLVRRRGQEARLRCSPMKGHSHVYWYRQLPEEGLKFMVYLQKENIIDESGMPKERFSAEFPKEGPSILRIQQVVRGDSAAYFCASSPGVDAPEQYFGPGTRLTVT.

This clonotype was picked up many times. The chain has TRBV2 and TRBJ2-5; 12 bases map to TRBD2. Germline CDR1 and CDR2: SNHLY and FYNNEI. The V segment lost 6 bases and the J segment 1 base; nucleotides outside the gene matches: 6. The CDR3 loop spans 16 amino acids. The CDR3 DNA reads TGTGCCAGCAGACAACTAGCGGGGGGACCCCAAGAGACCCAGTACTTC. The encoded protein is CASRQLAGGPQETQYF.

This clonotype has at least ten counts. The rearrangement joins TRBV20-1 to TRBJ2-1, with D unresolved. The V gene lost 5 bases and the J gene lost 8 bases, with 13 bases spanning the gap. This CDR3 spans 12 amino acids. Germline V CDR1 and CDR2: DFQATT, SNEGSKA (reference sequence). CDR3 nucleotides: TGCAGTGCTGACGGGTCCATCGATGAGCAGTTCTTC. It specifies CSADGSIDEQFF.

This clonotype was picked up a small number of times. The chain uses TRBV6-1 and TRBJ2-5, with 8 bases lining up with TRBD1. Germline CDR1 and CDR2: MNHNS and SASEGT. The V and J ends lost 6 bases and 1 base, in that order; junction bases with no gene match: 4. The CDR3 sequence is 14 residues long. As DNA, the CDR3 is TGTGCCAGCAGCCGAGGACAGGGCCAAGAGACCCAGTACTTC. Translation: CASSRGQGQETQYF.